Following are 17 T cell receptor beta chains from one sample sequenced in a study of tumor-infiltrating lymphocytes in primary liver carcinoma. DNA and RNA were both co-extracted from about 19-30 mg of bulk tissue that had not been sorted. TCR beta cDNA was made from 500 ng total RNA with a constant-region primer. Three-round nested multiplex PCR performed with slightly modified ARM-PCR produced the TCR beta libraries. The opening two PCR rounds, approximately 10 cycles each, paired TRBV1-TRBV30 forward primers with a C-beta reverse primer. TCRdb re-called the multiplex PCR reads with MiXCR, one entry per CDR3 protein. The data hold 100,000 to 150,000 distinct CDR3 sequences, with 64% observed a single time. The sequenced sample was liver tumor tissue from sampling region 3. Subset: tumor region T3, left-lateral pole. The receptors derive from a woman aged 60-70 years with primary liver carcinoma and hepatitis B virus infection.

In this sample, this clonotype turned up a few times. This rearrangement joins TRBV10-3 to TRBJ1-1; the D gene is possibly TRBD1 (5 bases). CDR3 length: 12 residues. Germline V CDR1 and CDR2: ENHRY, SYGVKD. The V end lost 5 bases, the J end lost 7 bases, and 11 bases lay between the germline ends. CDR3 coding DNA: TGTGCCATCAGTAAGCCAAGGGGTGAAGCTTTCTTT. This codes for CAISKPRGEAFF.

On this clonotype: Germline is not matched at one junction end, which may reflect a read error. The chain employs TRBV11-2 and TRBJ2-2, with D perhaps assigned TRBD1 or TRBD2 (5 bases each). CDR3 size: 15 residues. Germline lookup yields CDR1 SGHAT and CDR2 FQNNGV. The CDR3 reads CASSLGVMDTGEMFF. The CDR3 DNA reads as TGTGCCAGCAGCTTGGGCGTGATGGACACCGGGGAGATGTTTTTT. Looking up the rest from reference TRBV11-2 and TRBJ2-2 gives the full variable domain: EAGVAQSPRYKIIEKRQSVAFWCNPISGHATLYWYQQILGQGPKLLIQFQNNGVVDDSQLPKDRFSAERLKGVDSTLKIQPAKLEDSAVYLCASSLGVMDTGEMFFGEGSRLTVL.

The sample holds many counts of this clonotype. This chain uses TRBV12-3 or TRBV12-4 with TRBJ2-2; 8 bases match TRBD2. V lost 6 bases and J lost 6; bases outside the gene matches: 9. The CDR3 runs 15 residues. The chain's CDR3 is CASSRAGDVAGELFF. In nucleotides, the CDR3 is TGTGCCAGCAGCAGAGCGGGAGATGTGGCCGGGGAGCTGTTTTTT.

This clonotype was recorded many times. The gene calls are TRBV4-2 and TRBJ1-4, with 12 bases fitting TRBD1. The CDR3 consists of 15 residues. Germline V gene sequence: CDR1 LGHNA, CDR2 YNFKEQ. V shed 1 base and J 10 bases; nucleotides not matched to a gene: 4. CDR3 bases: TGTGCCAGCAGCCAAGGGGACAGGGGGCGAGGAAAACTGTTTTTT. Translation gives CASSQGDRGRGKLFF.

A note on this clonotype: Compared with germline, one end of the junction differs, possibly owing to a read error. V is TRBV11-2 and J is TRBJ2-7, with TRBD1 matching 7 bases. Germline assignment: CDR1 SGHAT and CDR2 FQNNGV. The CDR3 runs to 11 residues. The CDR3 loop reads CTSRQGHEQYF. The CDR3 region has the DNA TGTACCAGCAGACAGGGCCACGAGCAATACTTC.

As concerns this clonotype: A much larger clone sits a single nucleotide away, making a read error possible. This chain connects TRBV12-3 or TRBV12-4 to TRBJ2-3; the D gene is possibly TRBD2 (5 bases). This CDR3 is built from 13 residues. This CDR3 reads CARSLPGTDTQYF. Written as DNA, the CDR3 is TGTGCCAGGAGTTTACCGGGGACAGATACGCAGTATTTT.

This clonotype appeared many times. This chain connects TRBV29-1 to TRBJ1-2; D gene uncertain. This CDR3 is built from 13 residues. Trimming took 2 bases from V and 4 from J, leaving 11 bases between them. Germline V CDR1 and CDR2: SQVTM, ANQGSEA. For the CDR3, the DNA is TGCAGCGTTGAAAAGCACGGGCGCTATGGCTACACCTTC. Translating gives CSVEKHGRYGYTF.

Regarding this clonotype: With a much larger clone just one base away, this may be a read error. The J gene is TRBJ2-7, the V gene TRBV5-1; 10 nucleotides match TRBD1. Per germline, CDR1 SGHRS and CDR2 YFSETQ. The CDR3 is made up of 14 amino acids. Here the CDR3 reads CASGLPGTGEEQYF. The CDR3 region has the DNA TGCGCCAGCGGCTTGCCCGGGACAGGGGAAGAGCAGTACTTC.

To note about this clonotype: A read error may produce the germline difference seen at one junction end. This chain links TRBV11-3 with TRBJ1-2, with D unresolved. Looked up from germline, CDR1 is SGHNT and CDR2 is YENEEA. The CDR3 has 13 amino acids. The CDR3 sequence: CASSLRQARGHAF. The CDR3 region has the DNA TGTGCCAGCAGCTTACGGCAGGCGAGAGGCCACGCCTTC. Full variable domain (outside the CDR3, taken from reference TRBV11-3 and TRBJ1-2): EAGVVQSPRYKIIEKKQPVAFWCNPISGHNTLYWYLQNLGQGPELLIRYENEEAVDDSQLPKDRFSAERLKGVDSTLKIQPAELGDSAVYLCASSLRQARGHAFGSGTRLTVV.

This clonotype was counted only a few times. This may be a read error, as it is one base from a much larger clone. The V gene is TRBV11-3, the J gene TRBJ2-2; D unresolved. Trimming took 5 bases from V and 7 from J, leaving 17 bases between them. CDR3 length: 15 residues. Germline V gene sequence: CDR1 SGHNT, CDR2 YENEEA. CDR3 residues: CASSPLGDKIGELFF. The DNA for the CDR3 is TGTGCCAGCAGCCCCCTGGGCGATAAGATCGGGGAGCTGTTTTTT.

This clonotype occurred many times. V gene TRBV4-1 combines with J gene TRBJ2-2; 12 bases are shared with TRBD2. Germline V CDR1 and CDR2: MGHRA, YSYEKL. V lost 1 base to trimming and J lost 7 bases; unmatched junction nucleotides: 1. CDR3 length: 15 amino acids. CDR3 sequence reads: CASSQGTSGIGELFF. The CDR3 region has the DNA TGCGCCAGCAGCCAAGGGACTAGCGGGATCGGGGAGCTGTTTTTT.

As for this clonotype: A read error may account for a junction end that differs from germline. The rearrangement uses TRBV29-1 and TRBJ2-5; D possibly matches TRBD1 or TRBD2 (5 bases each). Germline loops: CDR1 SQVTM, CDR2 ANQGSEA. This CDR3 has 15 residues. The CDR3 protein is CSAGSGGGGLESQYF. The CDR3 coding sequence is TGCAGCGCAGGGAGCGGCGGAGGCGGATTAGAGAGCCAGTACTTC.

This clonotype was observed at least ten times. This chain links TRBV6-2 or TRBV6-3 with TRBJ1-1; D may be TRBD1 (6 bases). The CDR3 runs to 16 residues. Per germline, CDR1 MNHEY and CDR2 SVGEGT. V was pared by 3 bases and J by 7 bases, with 21 bases between. As DNA, the CDR3 is TGTGCCAGCAGTTATTCCCCCGGGACTGGGACACATGAAGCTTTCTTT. It is translated as CASSYSPGTGTHEAFF.

Turning to this clonotype: The conserved closing phenylalanine or tryptophan is absent in this CDR3, likely reflecting a read error. The chain combines TRBV11-2 with TRBJ2-5; D gene unclear. CDR1 is SGHAT and CDR2 is FQNNGV in the germline V gene. The CDR3 runs 13 residues. CDR3 in amino acids: CASSFGPQETQYV. CDR3 coding DNA: TGTGCGAGCAGCTTCGGACCGCAAGAGACCCAGTACGTC.

The chain couples TRBV11-3 to TRBJ2-7; 11 nucleotides agree with TRBD1. There are 15 residues in the CDR3. Germline CDR1 SGHNT, CDR2 YENEEA. CDR3 nucleotide sequence: TGTACCAACAGCTTAGGGACAGGGGGTTCCCTCGAGCAGTACTTC. This gives the protein CTNSLGTGGSLEQYF.

Notes on this clonotype: With a much larger clone just one base away, this may be a read error. The gene calls are TRBV4-2 and TRBJ1-1; D unclear. This CDR3 has 16 amino acids. Looked up from germline, CDR1 is LGHNA and CDR2 is YNFKEQ. The V end lost 1 base, the J end lost 1 base, and 13 bases lay between the germline ends. The CDR3 sequence is CASSQGPRATNTEAFF. CDR3 coding DNA: TGTGCCAGCAGCCAAGGTCCCCGGGCCACGAACACTGAAGCTTTCTTT.

This rearrangement joins TRBV12-3 or TRBV12-4 to TRBJ2-3; 9 positions agree with TRBD2. The CDR3 extends over 15 amino acids. Losses at the gene ends were 5 bases for V and 5 bases for J; bases not matched to a gene: 8. In nucleotides, the CDR3 is TGTGCCAGCAGTCCGGTTAGCGGGGGTGGAGATACGCAGTATTTT. It codes for CASSPVSGGGDTQYF.